This T cell receptor beta chain was captured by sequencing in a study of cytomegalovirus exposure and HLA in healthy donors. Details on this clone: Antigen: not known.

The primer mix had 60 Vbeta and 13 Jbeta primers. The table came from immunoSEQ multiplex PCR; TCRdb's copy has only in-frame clones and leaves some out. This sample yields some 81,000 clones, of which roughly two thirds are seen a single time; about 16% belongs to the top ten. Study-wide points: In a later analysis, V- and J-gene trimming of beta chains associated with a DCLRE1C missense variant, replicated independently.

CDR3 length equals 16 residues. Germline assignment: CDR1 MDHEN and CDR2 SYDVKM. The V and J ends lost 6 bases and 3 bases, in that order; junction bases with no gene match: 11. This TCR was recovered from a woman in her thirties or forties in good health and CMV-seropositive. This chain uses TRBV28 with TRBJ1-1; 9 nucleotides line up with TRBD1. Material: PBMCs. The CDR3 bases are TGTGCCAGCAGGAGAAGTGGGGACAGGGCGGACACTGAAGCTTTCTTT. It encodes CASRRSGDRADTEAFF.